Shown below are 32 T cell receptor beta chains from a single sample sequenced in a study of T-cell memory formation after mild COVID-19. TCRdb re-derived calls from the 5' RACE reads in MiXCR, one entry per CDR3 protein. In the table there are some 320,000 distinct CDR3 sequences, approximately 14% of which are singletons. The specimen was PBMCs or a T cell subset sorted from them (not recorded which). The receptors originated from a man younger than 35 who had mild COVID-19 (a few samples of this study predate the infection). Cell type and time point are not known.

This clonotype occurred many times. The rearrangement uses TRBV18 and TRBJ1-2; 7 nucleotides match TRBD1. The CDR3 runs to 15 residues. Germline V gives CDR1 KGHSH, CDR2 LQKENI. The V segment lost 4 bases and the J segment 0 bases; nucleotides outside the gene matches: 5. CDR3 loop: CASSRDSVTNYGYTF. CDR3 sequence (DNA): TGTGCCAGCTCACGGGACAGCGTGACTAACTATGGCTACACCTTC.

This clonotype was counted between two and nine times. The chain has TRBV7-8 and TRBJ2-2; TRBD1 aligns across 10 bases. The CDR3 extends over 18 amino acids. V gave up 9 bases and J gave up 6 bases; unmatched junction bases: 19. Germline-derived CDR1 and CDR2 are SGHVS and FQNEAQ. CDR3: CASRKSRLRDRGAGELFF. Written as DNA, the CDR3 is TGTGCCAGTCGCAAGTCGAGACTCCGGGACAGGGGTGCCGGGGAGCTGTTTTTT.

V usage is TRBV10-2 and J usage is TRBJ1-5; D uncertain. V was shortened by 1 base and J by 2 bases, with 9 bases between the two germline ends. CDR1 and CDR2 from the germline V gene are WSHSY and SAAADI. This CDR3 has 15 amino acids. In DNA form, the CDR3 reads TGCGCCAGCAGTGAGTTGGGGTCGGGCAATCAGCCCCAGCATTTT. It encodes CASSELGSGNQPQHF.

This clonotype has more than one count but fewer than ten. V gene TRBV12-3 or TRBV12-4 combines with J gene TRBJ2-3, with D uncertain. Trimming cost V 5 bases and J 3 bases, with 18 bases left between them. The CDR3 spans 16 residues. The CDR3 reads CASSPEDGYSTDTQYF. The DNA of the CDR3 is TGTGCCAGCAGTCCCGAGGACGGATACTCTACAGATACGCAGTATTTT.

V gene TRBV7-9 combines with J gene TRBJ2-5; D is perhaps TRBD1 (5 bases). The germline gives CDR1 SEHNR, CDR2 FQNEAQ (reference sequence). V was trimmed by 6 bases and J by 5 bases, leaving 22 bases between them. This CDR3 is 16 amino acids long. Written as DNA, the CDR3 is TGTGCCAGCAGTTTAAGCATTACAGGATGGGATGAGACCCAGTACTTC. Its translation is CASSLSITGWDETQYF.

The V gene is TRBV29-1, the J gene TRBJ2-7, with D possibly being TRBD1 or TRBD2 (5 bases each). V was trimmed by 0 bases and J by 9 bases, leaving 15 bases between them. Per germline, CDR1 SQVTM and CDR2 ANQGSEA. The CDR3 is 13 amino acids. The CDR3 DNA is TGCAGCGTTGAAGATTCGAGGACCGGGGCGCAGTACGTC. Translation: CSVEDSRTGAQYV.

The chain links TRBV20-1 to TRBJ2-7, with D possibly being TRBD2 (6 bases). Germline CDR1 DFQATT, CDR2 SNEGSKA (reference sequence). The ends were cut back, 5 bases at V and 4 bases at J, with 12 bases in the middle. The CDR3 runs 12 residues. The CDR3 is CSAAAGAYEQYV. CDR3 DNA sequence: TGCAGTGCTGCAGCGGGTGCTTACGAGCAGTACGTC.

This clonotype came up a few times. Here the CDR3 DNA reads TGTGCCAGCACCGGGAATACGCAGTATTTT. The encoded protein is CASTGNTQYF. The chain combines TRBV6-4 with TRBJ2-3; D is possibly TRBD2 (5 bases). The V gene's germline CDR1 is MRHNA and CDR2 SNTAGT. CDR3 length: 10 amino acids. Trimming took 7 bases from V and 7 from J, leaving 6 bases between them.

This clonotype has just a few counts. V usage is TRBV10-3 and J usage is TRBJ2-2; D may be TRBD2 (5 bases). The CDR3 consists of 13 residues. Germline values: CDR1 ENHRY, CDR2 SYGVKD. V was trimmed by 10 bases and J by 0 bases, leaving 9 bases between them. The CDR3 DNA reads TGTGCCACCGCCGGGGCGAACACCGGGGAGCTGTTTTTT. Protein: CATAGANTGELFF.

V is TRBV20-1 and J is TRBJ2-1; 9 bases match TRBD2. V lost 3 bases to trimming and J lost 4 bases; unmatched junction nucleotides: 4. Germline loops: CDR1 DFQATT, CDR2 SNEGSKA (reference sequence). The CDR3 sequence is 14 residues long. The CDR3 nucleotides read TGCAGTGCTAGTTTCCTAGCGGGGTACAATGAGCAGTTCTTC. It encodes CSASFLAGYNEQFF.

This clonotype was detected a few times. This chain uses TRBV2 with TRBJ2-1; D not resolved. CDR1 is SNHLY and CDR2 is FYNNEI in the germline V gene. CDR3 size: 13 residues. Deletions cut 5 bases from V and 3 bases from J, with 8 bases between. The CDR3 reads CASSPDLYNEQFF. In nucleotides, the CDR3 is TGTGCCAGCAGTCCCGACCTCTACAATGAGCAGTTCTTC.

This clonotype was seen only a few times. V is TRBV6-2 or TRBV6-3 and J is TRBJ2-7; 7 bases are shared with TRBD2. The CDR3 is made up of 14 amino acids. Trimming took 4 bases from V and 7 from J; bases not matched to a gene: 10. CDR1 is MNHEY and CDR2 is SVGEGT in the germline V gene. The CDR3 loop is CASSFAGDLGEQYV. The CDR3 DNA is TGTGCCAGCAGTTTTGCGGGGGACCTGGGGGAGCAGTACGTC.

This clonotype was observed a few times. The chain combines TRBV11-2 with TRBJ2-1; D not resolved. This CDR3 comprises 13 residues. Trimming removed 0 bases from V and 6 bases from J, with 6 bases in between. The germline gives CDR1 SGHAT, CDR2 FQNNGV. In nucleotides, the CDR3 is TGTGCCAGCAGCTTAGATTTCTCCAATGAGCAGTTCTTC. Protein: CASSLDFSNEQFF. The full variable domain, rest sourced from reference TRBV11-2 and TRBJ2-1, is EAGVAQSPRYKIIEKRQSVAFWCNPISGHATLYWYQQILGQGPKLLIQFQNNGVVDDSQLPKDRFSAERLKGVDSTLKIQPAKLEDSAVYLCASSLDFSNEQFFGPGTRLTVL.

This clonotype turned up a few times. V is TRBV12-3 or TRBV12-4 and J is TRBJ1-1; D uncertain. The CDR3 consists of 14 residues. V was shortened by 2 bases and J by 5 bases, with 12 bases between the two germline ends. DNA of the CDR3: TGTGCCAGCAGTTTAATGGGTACCGTTACTGAAGCTTTCTTT. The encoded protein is CASSLMGTVTEAFF.

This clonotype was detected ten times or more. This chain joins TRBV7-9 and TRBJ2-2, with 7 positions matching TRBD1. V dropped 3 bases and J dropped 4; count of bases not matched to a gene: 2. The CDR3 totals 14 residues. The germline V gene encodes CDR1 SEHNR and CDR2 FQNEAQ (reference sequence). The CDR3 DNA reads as TGTGCCAGCAGCTTCGGGACAGCCACCGGGGAGCTGTTTTTT. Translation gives CASSFGTATGELFF.

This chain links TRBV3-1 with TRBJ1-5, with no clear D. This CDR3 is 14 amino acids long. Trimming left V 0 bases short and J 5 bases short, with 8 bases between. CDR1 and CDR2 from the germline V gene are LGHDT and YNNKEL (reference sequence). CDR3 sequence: CASSQDTQDQPQHF. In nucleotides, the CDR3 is TGTGCCAGCAGCCAAGATACCCAGGATCAGCCCCAGCATTTT.

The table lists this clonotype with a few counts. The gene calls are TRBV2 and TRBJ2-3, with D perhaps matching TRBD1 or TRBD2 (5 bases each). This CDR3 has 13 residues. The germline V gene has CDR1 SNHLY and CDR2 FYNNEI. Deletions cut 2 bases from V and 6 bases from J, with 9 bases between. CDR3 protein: CASSELGEDTQYF. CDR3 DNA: TGTGCCAGCAGTGAATTGGGGGAGGATACGCAGTATTTT.

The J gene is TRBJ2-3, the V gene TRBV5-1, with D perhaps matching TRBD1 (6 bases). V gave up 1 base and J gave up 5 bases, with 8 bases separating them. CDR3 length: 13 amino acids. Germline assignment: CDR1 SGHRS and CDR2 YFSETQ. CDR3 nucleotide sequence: TGCGCCAGCAGCTTGATAGGGGGAGATACGCAGTATTTT. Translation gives CASSLIGGDTQYF.

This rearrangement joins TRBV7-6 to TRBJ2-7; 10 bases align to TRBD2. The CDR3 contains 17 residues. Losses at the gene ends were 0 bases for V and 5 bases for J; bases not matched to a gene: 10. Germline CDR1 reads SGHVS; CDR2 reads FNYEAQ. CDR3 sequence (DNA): TGTGCCAGCAGCTTAGCGTTGTGGAGCGGGGGGGTCCACGAGCAGTACTTC. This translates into CASSLALWSGGVHEQYF.

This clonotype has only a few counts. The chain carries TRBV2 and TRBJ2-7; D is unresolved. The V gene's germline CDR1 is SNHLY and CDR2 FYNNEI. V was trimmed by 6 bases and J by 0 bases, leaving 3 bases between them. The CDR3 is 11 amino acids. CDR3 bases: TGTGCCAGCAGCTACTCCTACGAGCAGTACGTC. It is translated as CASSYSYEQYV.

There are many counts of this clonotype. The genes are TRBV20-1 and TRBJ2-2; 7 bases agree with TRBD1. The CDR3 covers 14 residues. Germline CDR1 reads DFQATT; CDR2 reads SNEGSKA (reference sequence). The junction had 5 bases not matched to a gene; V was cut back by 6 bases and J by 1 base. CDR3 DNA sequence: TGCAGTGCAAAGAGGACAGGGAACACCGGGGAGCTGTTTTTT. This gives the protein CSAKRTGNTGELFF.

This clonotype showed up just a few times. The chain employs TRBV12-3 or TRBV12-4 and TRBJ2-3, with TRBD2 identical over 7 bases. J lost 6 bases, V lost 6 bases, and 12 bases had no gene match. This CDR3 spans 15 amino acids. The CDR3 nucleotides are TGTGCCAGCAGCACCCGGGAGACTAGCTGGGATACGCAGTATTTT. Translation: CASSTRETSWDTQYF.

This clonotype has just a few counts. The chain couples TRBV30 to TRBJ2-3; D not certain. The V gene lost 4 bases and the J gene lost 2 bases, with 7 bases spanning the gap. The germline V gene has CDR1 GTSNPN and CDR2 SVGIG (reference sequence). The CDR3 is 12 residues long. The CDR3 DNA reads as TGTGCCTGGAACCGACCCACAGATACGCAGTATTTT. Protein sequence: CAWNRPTDTQYF.

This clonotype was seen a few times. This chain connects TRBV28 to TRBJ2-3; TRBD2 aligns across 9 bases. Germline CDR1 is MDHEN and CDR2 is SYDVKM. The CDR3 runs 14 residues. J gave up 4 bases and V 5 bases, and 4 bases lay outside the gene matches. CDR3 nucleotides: TGTGCCAGCAGTATGCGGGGGGGGGCAGATACGCAGTATTTT. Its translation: CASSMRGGADTQYF. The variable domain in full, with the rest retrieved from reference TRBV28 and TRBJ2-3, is DVKVTQSSRYLVKRTGEKVFLECVQDMDHENMFWYRQDPGLGLRLIYFSYDVKMKEKGDIPEGYSVSREKKERFSLILESASTNQTSMYLCASSMRGGADTQYFGPGTRLTVL.

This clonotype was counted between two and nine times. The CDR3 DNA follows: TGCAGTGTCAAGGGGAATGCTGAAGCTTTCTTT. Protein: CSVKGNAEAFF. The gene calls are TRBV20-1 and TRBJ1-1; D may be TRBD1 (5 bases). There are 11 residues in the CDR3. Germline V gene lookup returns CDR1 DFQATT and CDR2 SNEGSKA (reference sequence). V gave up 7 bases and J gave up 6 bases, with 12 bases separating them.

CDR3 DNA: TGTGCCAGCAGTCAAAAGGGACAGGGAGAGCAGTATTTT. Translating gives CASSQKGQGEQYF. The chain carries TRBV6-2 or TRBV6-3 and TRBJ2-3; 9 bases are shared with TRBD1. CDR1 and CDR2 from the germline V gene are MNHEY and SVGEGT. V gave up 5 bases and J gave up 11 bases; unmatched junction bases: 8. This CDR3 has 13 amino acids.

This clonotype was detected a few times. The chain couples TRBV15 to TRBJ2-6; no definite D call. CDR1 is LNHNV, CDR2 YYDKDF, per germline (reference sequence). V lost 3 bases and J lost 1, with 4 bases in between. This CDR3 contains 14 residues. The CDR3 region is CATSSPSGANVLTF. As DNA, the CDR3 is TGTGCCACCAGCAGCCCATCTGGGGCCAACGTCCTGACTTTC.

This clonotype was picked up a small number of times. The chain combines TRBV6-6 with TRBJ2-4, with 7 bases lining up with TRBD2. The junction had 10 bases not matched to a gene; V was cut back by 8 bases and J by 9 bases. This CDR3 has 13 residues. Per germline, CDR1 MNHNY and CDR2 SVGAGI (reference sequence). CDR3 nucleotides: TGTGCCAGCCGTACCTCGGGGGGAGGCATTCAGTACTTC. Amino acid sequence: CASRTSGGGIQYF.

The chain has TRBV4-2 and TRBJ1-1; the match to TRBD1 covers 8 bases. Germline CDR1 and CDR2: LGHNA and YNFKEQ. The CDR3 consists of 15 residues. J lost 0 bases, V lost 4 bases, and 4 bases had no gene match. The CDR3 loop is CASSRQGTVNTEAFF. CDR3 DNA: TGTGCCAGCAGCCGACAGGGGACAGTGAACACTGAAGCTTTCTTT.

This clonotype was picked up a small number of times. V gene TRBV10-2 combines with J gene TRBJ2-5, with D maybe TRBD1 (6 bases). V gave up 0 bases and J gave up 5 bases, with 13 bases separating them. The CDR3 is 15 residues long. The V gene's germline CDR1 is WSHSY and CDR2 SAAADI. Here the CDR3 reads CASSESSRGGETQYF. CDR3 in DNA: TGCGCCAGCAGTGAGTCAAGCAGGGGCGGGGAGACCCAGTACTTC.

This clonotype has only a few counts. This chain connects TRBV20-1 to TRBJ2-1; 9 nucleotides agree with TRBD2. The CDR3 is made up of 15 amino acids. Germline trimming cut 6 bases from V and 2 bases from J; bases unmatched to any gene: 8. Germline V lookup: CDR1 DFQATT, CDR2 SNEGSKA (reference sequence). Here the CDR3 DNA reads TGCAGTGCCCCTCGCCCTAGCGGGGCCTACAATGAGCAGTTCTTC. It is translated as CSAPRPSGAYNEQFF.

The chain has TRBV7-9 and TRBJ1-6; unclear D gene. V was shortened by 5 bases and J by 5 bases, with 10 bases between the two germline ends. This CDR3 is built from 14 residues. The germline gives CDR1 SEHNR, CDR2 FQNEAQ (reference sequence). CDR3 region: CASSQMADNSPLHF. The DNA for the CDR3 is TGTGCCAGCAGCCAGATGGCAGATAATTCACCCCTCCACTTT.